The next 14 T cell receptor beta chains were all read from a single sample in a study of early T cells in non-severe SARS-CoV-2 infection. TCRdb recomputed calls from the 5' RACE reads with MiXCR, one row per CDR3 protein. Of over 60,000 distinct CDR3 sequences listed, roughly a tenth are singletons. Material: whole blood, obtained at baseline. Receptors originate from an adult who was a healthcare worker with PCR-confirmed SARS-CoV-2 infection or an uninfected control (not recorded which).

There are a few counts of this clonotype. The chain links TRBV7-2 to TRBJ1-6; D is perhaps TRBD1 (5 bases). Germline CDR1 and CDR2: SGHTA and FQGNSA. The V end lost 4 bases, the J end lost 7 bases, and 11 bases lay between the germline ends. CDR3 length: 14 residues. CDR3 coding DNA: TGTGCCAGCAGCTCCGGGACCGTCAATTCACCCCTCCACTTT. Amino acids: CASSSGTVNSPLHF.

In this sample, this clonotype turned up many times. This rearrangement joins TRBV4-1 to TRBJ2-7, with D possibly TRBD2 on 6 matching bases. CDR3 length: 17 amino acids. Trimming cost V 0 bases and J 1 base, with 16 bases left between them. The germline CDR1 and CDR2 sequences are MGHRA and YSYEKL. The CDR3 reads CASSQEPIGTLSYEQYF. The CDR3 region has the DNA TGCGCCAGCAGCCAAGAGCCTATCGGGACTTTATCCTACGAGCAGTACTTC.

The J gene is TRBJ1-5, the V gene TRBV30; D is uncertain. Germline V CDR1 and CDR2: GTSNPN, SVGIG (reference sequence). This CDR3 region has 13 residues. V lost 5 bases to trimming and J lost 3 bases, with 11 bases between them. DNA for the CDR3: TGTGCCTGGTCCCCGGGGTCCAATCAGCCCCAGCATTTT. Its translation is CAWSPGSNQPQHF.

V is TRBV7-8 and J is TRBJ2-7, with TRBD1 matching over 7 bases. Germline-derived CDR1 and CDR2 are SGHVS and FQNEAQ. The CDR3 loop spans 13 amino acids. The V gene end was trimmed by 1 base and the J gene end by 6 bases; junction bases not matched to a gene: 3. The CDR3 region has the DNA TGTGCCAGCAGCTTAGGACAGGGCCCCGAGCAGTACTTC. It translates to CASSLGQGPEQYF.

This clonotype occurred a few times. This rearrangement joins TRBV4-1 to TRBJ2-1, with D tentatively TRBD2 (5 bases). CDR1 is MGHRA and CDR2 is YSYEKL in the germline V gene. CDR3 length: 16 residues. Trimming removed 2 bases at V and 3 bases at J, with 14 bases between. CDR3 coding DNA: TGCGCCAGCAGCCAACCCGGAAAGCGGAGCTACAATGAGCAGTTCTTC. The encoded protein is CASSQPGKRSYNEQFF.

The chain employs TRBV9 and TRBJ1-2; a weak D match, TRBD1 (6 bases). V gave up 2 bases and J gave up 3 bases, with 14 bases separating them. The germline CDR1 and CDR2 sequences are SGDLS and YYNGEE. This CDR3 comprises 15 residues. The CDR3 DNA is TGTGCCAGCAGCGTGACAGGAGAGCCTTACTATGGCTACACCTTC. This encodes CASSVTGEPYYGYTF.

In its sample, this clonotype was seen a few times. V usage is TRBV7-9 and J usage is TRBJ2-6; 7 bases fit TRBD1. Germline trimming cut 5 bases from V and 4 bases from J; bases unmatched to any gene: 14. The CDR3 is 18 residues long. The germline V gene has CDR1 SEHNR and CDR2 FQNEAQ (reference sequence). The CDR3 coding sequence is TGTGCCAGCAGCCTTAGTATGGGGGACAGAACAGGGGCCAACGTCCTGACTTTC. Its protein product is CASSLSMGDRTGANVLTF. Looking up the rest from reference TRBV7-9 and TRBJ2-6 gives the full variable domain: DTGVSQNPRHKITKRGQNVTFRCDPISEHNRLYWYRQTLGQGPEFLTYFQNEAQLEKSRLLSDRFSAERPKGSFSTLEIQRTEQGDSAMYLCASSLSMGDRTGANVLTFGAGSRLTVL.

The chain links TRBV25-1 to TRBJ2-7, with 10 positions matching TRBD1. Trimming removed 6 bases from V and 1 base from J; junction bases left unmatched: 3. The CDR3 length is 14 residues. The V gene's germline CDR1 is MGHDK and CDR2 SYGVNS. CDR3: CASRRTGGSYEQYF. DNA for the CDR3: TGTGCCAGCAGGAGGACAGGGGGTTCCTACGAGCAGTACTTC.

The table lists this clonotype with a few counts. The chain uses TRBV12-3 or TRBV12-4 and TRBJ1-5, with unresolved D. The length of the CDR3 is 14 residues. The ends were cut back, 7 bases at V and 5 bases at J, with 15 bases in the middle. CDR3 bases: TGTGCCAGCACCCATTCAGCGAAACATCAGCCCCAGCATTTT. Its protein is CASTHSAKHQPQHF.

The chain uses TRBV12-3 or TRBV12-4 and TRBJ2-1, with 10 bases fitting TRBD2. The V segment lost 5 bases and the J segment 3 bases; nucleotides outside the gene matches: 13. CDR3 length equals 18 residues. CDR3 protein: CASSPQTLLAGFYNEQFF. The CDR3, as DNA: TGTGCCAGCAGTCCCCAGACTTTACTAGCGGGGTTCTACAATGAGCAGTTCTTC.

Only a few counts were recorded for this clonotype. This chain uses TRBV6-5 with TRBJ1-1; a weak D match, TRBD1 (5 bases). The V end was cut by 5 bases, the J end by 4 bases, with 14 bases between. The CDR3 is 14 amino acids. CDR1 and CDR2 from the germline V gene are MNHEY and SVGAGI. The CDR3 coding sequence is TGTGCCAGCAGTCAGACGTCCCAGGGCACTGAAGCTTTCTTT. Translating it yields CASSQTSQGTEAFF.

The chain is built from TRBV7-2 and TRBJ2-4, with D perhaps matching TRBD1 or TRBD2 (6 bases each). V lost 1 base, J lost 6 bases, and 10 bases lay in between. The germline V gene has CDR1 SGHTA and CDR2 FQGNSA. This CDR3 is 14 amino acids long. The CDR3 here is CASSLEGGGNIQYF. In nucleotides, the CDR3 is TGTGCCAGCAGCTTAGAGGGGGGCGGAAACATTCAGTACTTC.

This clonotype was found many times. This chain links TRBV6-5 with TRBJ1-1; D unresolved. Per the germline V gene, CDR1 is MNHEY and CDR2 is SVGAGI. The CDR3 spans 11 residues. Trimming took off 2 bases at V and 10 bases at J, with 8 bases between the two ends. CDR3 nucleotides: TGTGCCAGCAGTTACATGCAGTTAGCTTTCTTT. Translating it yields CASSYMQLAFF.

This clonotype was recorded many times. The chain carries TRBV27 and TRBJ1-5, with TRBD1 matching over 7 bases. CDR3 length: 15 residues. The germline V gene has CDR1 MNHEY and CDR2 SMNVEV (reference sequence). Trimming took 5 bases from V and 1 from J; bases not matched to a gene: 5. Here the CDR3 DNA reads TGTGCCAGCAGTGTCGACAGGGCGAGCAATCAGCCCCAGCATTTT. Protein sequence: CASSVDRASNQPQHF.